This T cell receptor beta chain is drawn from a study of beta chain features in type 1 diabetes. CDR1 KGHSH and CDR2 LQKENI come from the germline V gene. V was clipped by 3 bases and J by 4 bases; unmatched bases: 3. The CDR3 consists of 14 residues. The whole isolated RNA underwent reverse transcription, so sequencing captured expressed TCRB transcripts. Regulatory, naive and central memory T cell samples averaged approximately 3.9 million reads. Sequenced by immunoSEQ multiplex PCR; TCRdb stores in-frame clones only, minus some. Among fewer than 350,000 clones listed, roughly a fifth were seen once. About this clone: What it recognizes is unknown.

Notes on the study in general: The similarity of naive, central memory and Treg TCRB repertoires appeared greater among patients than among healthy donors. All four CD4+ subsets from Type 1 diabetes patients carried moderately but significantly shorter TCRB CDR3s.

Sequenced input: naive CD4+ T cells from blood. The chain carries TRBV18 and TRBJ1-2; 9 bases agree with TRBD1. This clonotype was obtained from a woman younger than 35 in good health. This CDR3 reads CASSPGQGGYGYTF. The CDR3 region has the DNA TGTGCCAGCTCACCGGGACAGGGCGGCTATGGCTACACCTTC. Using reference TRBV18 and TRBJ1-2 for the parts outside the CDR3, the full variable domain is NAGVMQNPRHLVRRRGQEARLRCSPMKGHSHVYWYRQLPEEGLKFMVYLQKENIIDESGMPKERFSAEFPKEGPSILRIQQVVRGDSAAYFCASSPGQGGYGYTFGSGTRLTVV.